This note documents a single T cell receptor beta chain sequence. These data come from a study of shared T cell receptors in the human thymus. Between the trimmed V and J ends, which lost 0 bases and 6 bases, there was a span of 15 bases. From germline, CDR1 is SGHRS and CDR2 YFSETQ. The CDR3 length is 15 residues. Clones were read by immunoSEQ multiplex PCR, and TCRdb kept only the in-frame ones, dropping some. The data show 450,000 to 650,000 clones, approximately 80% seen once. In addition, the sample was reused for a study of human thymus T cells. That investigation notes: Thymic samples were excised during corrective heart operations. Thymic and blood repertoires appeared to show biased V and J gene usage.

This receptor was obtained from a boy in the first two years of life with a congenital heart defect. The chain recombines TRBV5-1 with TRBJ1-2; D is perhaps TRBD1 (6 bases). Specimen: thymocytes. CDR3 sequence reads: CASSLEPSGVDGYTF. In DNA, the CDR3 is TGCGCCAGCAGCTTGGAACCTTCAGGGGTGGATGGCTACACCTTC.